This T cell receptor beta chain was identified during a study of regulatory T cells in long-lasting Graves disease. V lost 6 bases and J lost 3; bases outside the gene matches: 5. The CDR3 covers 14 residues. The germline V gene encodes CDR1 SNHLY and CDR2 FYNNEI. Time point indicated: persistent/refractory GD, antithyroid drugs over 5 years with positive TRAb. The TCR library was prepared using RNA isolated from PBMCs. Building of the TCR beta libraries involved iRepertoire HTBI primers and Arm-PCR of CDR3 regions. Each CDR3 protein is one row after TCRdb ran MiXCR on the multiplex PCR reads. Of about half a million distinct CDR3 sequences listed, 20% to 25% are singletons. Only a few counts were recorded for this clonotype.

Sequenced here: peripheral blood mononuclear cells (PBMCs), sampled when the disease was refractory, from a patient treated with antithyroid drugs. The chain uses TRBV2 and TRBJ2-1; 7 bases fit TRBD1. This TCR came from a female donor with Graves disease. The CDR3 spells CASRGTGVYNEQFF. The CDR3 region has the DNA TGTGCCAGCAGGGGAACAGGGGTCTACAATGAGCAGTTCTTC.